Listed below are T cell receptor beta chains from one sample, sequenced in a study of cytomegalovirus exposure and HLA in healthy donors. The protocol was immunoSEQ multiplex PCR, while the TCRdb copy is restricted to in-frame clones and leaves out a portion. The table lists approximately 160,000 clones, around nine tenths of them singletons. Specimen: PBMCs. All receptors derive from a woman younger than 35 in good health and CMV-seronegative. CDR3s include the opening cysteine and the closing phenylalanine or tryptophan. A D gene is named only where the DNA matches it firmly. Only part of the rows carry a size: once, few, many, or a class if the clone is expanded.

clone size: .
V gene: TRBV7-2
J gene: TRBJ2-2
D gene: .
CDR3 protein: CASSFGTGATRVFF
CDR3 DNA: .

clone size: .
V gene: TRBV5-1
J gene: TRBJ2-3
D gene: .
CDR3 protein: CASSLEQFETDTQYF
CDR3 DNA: TGCGCCAGCAGCTTGGAACAGTTCGAGACAGATACGCAGTATTTT

clone size: once
V gene: TRBV13
J gene: TRBJ1-1
D gene: .
CDR3 protein: CASSHSWTENEAFF
CDR3 DNA: TGTGCCAGCAGCCACTCCTGGACAGAGAATGAAGCTTTCTTT

clone size: .
V gene: TRBV21-1
J gene: TRBJ2-5
D gene: .
CDR3 protein: CASTSPFLTGGCETQYF
CDR3 DNA: TGTGCCAGCACCTCACCGTTTCTAACGGGTGGGTGTGAGACCCAGTACTTC

clone size: .
V gene: TRBV12-1
J gene: TRBJ2-3
D gene: .
CDR3 protein: CASSFEGGWGDTQYF
CDR3 DNA: TGTGCCAGCAGCTTTGAAGGCGGGTGGGGAGATACGCAGTATTTT

clone size: .
V gene: TRBV18
J gene: TRBJ1-4
D gene: TRBD1
CDR3 protein: CASSPQGAKEKLFF
CDR3 DNA: TGTGCCAGTTCGCCCCAGGGGGCTAAAGAAAAACTGTTTTTT

clone size: few
V gene: TRBV5-4
J gene: TRBJ2-7
D gene: TRBD1
CDR3 protein: CASSLGTGVLANSYEQYF
CDR3 DNA: TGTGCCAGCAGCCTCGGGACAGGGGTTTTAGCGAACTCCTACGAGCAGTACTTC

clone size: few
V gene: TRBV6-1
J gene: TRBJ2-7
D gene: .
CDR3 protein: CALAGDLSYEQYF
CDR3 DNA: TGTGCCCTCGCAGGGGACCTCTCCTACGAGCAGTACTTC

clone size: .
V gene: TRBV5-1
J gene: TRBJ1-4
D gene: TRBD1
CDR3 protein: CASSPGQGHSQTNEKLFF
CDR3 DNA: TGCGCCAGCAGCCCGGGACAGGGCCATAGTCAGACTAATGAAAAACTGTTTTTT

clone size: .
V gene: TRBV10-2
J gene: TRBJ2-7
D gene: TRBD2
CDR3 protein: CASSGTSVTYEQYF
CDR3 DNA: TGCGCCAGCAGTGGTACTAGCGTGACCTACGAGCAGTACTTC

clone size: .
V gene: TRBV5-1
J gene: TRBJ1-1
D gene: TRBD1
CDR3 protein: CASSFYRGKNTEAFF
CDR3 DNA: TGCGCCAGCAGCTTCTACAGGGGTAAGAACACTGAAGCTTTCTTT

clone size: .
V gene: TRBV6-6
J gene: TRBJ2-7
D gene: .
CDR3 protein: CASSFRSEQYF
CDR3 DNA: TGTGCCAGCAGTTTCAGATCCGAGCAGTACTTC

clone size: .
V gene: TRBV5-6
J gene: TRBJ1-2
D gene: .
CDR3 protein: CASSLGQGGYTF
CDR3 DNA: TGTGCCAGCAGCTTGGGCCAGGGGGGCTACACCTTC

clone size: .
V gene: TRBV30
J gene: TRBJ2-1
D gene: TRBD2
CDR3 protein: CAWSDKVPSGGGDEQFF
CDR3 DNA: TGTGCCTGGAGTGACAAAGTCCCAAGCGGGGGGGGCGATGAGCAGTTCTTC

clone size: .
V gene: TRBV5-1
J gene: TRBJ1-3
D gene: TRBD1
CDR3 protein: CASSLGDRGSGNTIYF
CDR3 DNA: TGCGCCAGCAGCTTGGGGGACAGGGGGTCTGGAAACACCATATATTTT

clone size: .
V gene: TRBV6-4
J gene: TRBJ1-5
D gene: .
CDR3 protein: CASSDSRRGGWYNQPQHF
CDR3 DNA: TGTGCCAGCAGTGACTCCCGGCGGGGGGGATGGTACAATCAGCCCCAGCATTTT

clone size: .
V gene: TRBV5-5
J gene: TRBJ2-2
D gene: .
CDR3 protein: CASSSQSQGTGELFF
CDR3 DNA: TGTGCCAGCAGCTCACAGTCTCAGGGCACCGGGGAGCTGTTTTTT

clone size: .
V gene: TRBV6-1
J gene: TRBJ1-5
D gene: .
CDR3 protein: CASSEGPGGGNQPQHF
CDR3 DNA: TGTGCCAGCAGTGAAGGACCCGGGGGGGGCAATCAGCCCCAGCATTTT

clone size: once
V gene: TRBV5-1
J gene: TRBJ2-1
D gene: .
CDR3 protein: CASSLDIPYNEQFF
CDR3 DNA: TGCGCCAGCAGCTTGGACATACCCTACAATGAGCAGTTCTTC

clone size: .
V gene: TRBV7-8
J gene: TRBJ2-7
D gene: TRBD1
CDR3 protein: CASSTLDRGRYEQYF
CDR3 DNA: TGTGCCAGCAGCACCCTGGACAGGGGACGCTACGAGCAGTACTTC

clone size: .
V gene: TRBV5-1
J gene: TRBJ1-5
D gene: TRBD1
CDR3 protein: CASSLASGQDSNQPQHF
CDR3 DNA: TGCGCCAGCAGCTTGGCGTCGGGACAGGATAGCAATCAGCCCCAGCATTTT

clone size: .
V gene: TRBV4-1
J gene: TRBJ1-1
D gene: .
CDR3 protein: CASSPPEGAAFF
CDR3 DNA: TGCGCCAGCAGCCCCCCCGAGGGCGCAGCTTTCTTT

clone size: once
V gene: TRBV4-1
J gene: TRBJ1-5
D gene: .
CDR3 protein: CASSQDRGVGQPQHF
CDR3 DNA: TGCGCCAGCAGCCAAGATCGGGGGGTAGGACAGCCCCAGCATTTT

clone size: .
V gene: TRBV9
J gene: TRBJ2-5
D gene: TRBD2
CDR3 protein: CASSAPGLAGGTQYF
CDR3 DNA: TGTGCCAGCAGCGCTCCGGGACTAGCGGGAGGGACCCAGTACTTC

clone size: .
V gene: TRBV27
J gene: TRBJ1-1
D gene: .
CDR3 protein: CASSDPGLATEAFF
CDR3 DNA: TGTGCCAGCAGTGACCCAGGGTTGGCCACTGAAGCTTTCTTT

clone size: few
V gene: TRBV27
J gene: TRBJ1-1
D gene: .
CDR3 protein: CASSFTVRAVNTEAFF
CDR3 DNA: TGTGCCAGCAGTTTTACCGTCAGGGCGGTGAACACTGAAGCTTTCTTT

clone size: .
V gene: TRBV4-1
J gene: TRBJ2-5
D gene: .
CDR3 protein: CASSQDGSLAVTQYF
CDR3 DNA: TGCGCCAGCAGCCAAGATGGGAGCCTGGCTGTGACCCAGTACTTC

clone size: .
V gene: TRBV7-9
J gene: TRBJ1-1
D gene: .
CDR3 protein: CASSLAWGHTTNTEAFF
CDR3 DNA: TGTGCCAGCAGCTTAGCTTGGGGACATACAACAAACACTGAAGCTTTCTTT

clone size: .
V gene: TRBV12-5
J gene: TRBJ1-2
D gene: TRBD1
CDR3 protein: CASGLRRQGVIYGYTF
CDR3 DNA: TGTGCTAGTGGTTTGCGGCGACAGGGAGTAATCTATGGCTACACCTTC

clone size: .
V gene: TRBV5-6
J gene: TRBJ2-7
D gene: .
CDR3 protein: CASSLSEGLHYEQYF
CDR3 DNA: TGTGCCAGCAGCTTGTCCGAGGGACTTCACTACGAGCAGTACTTC

clone size: .
V gene: TRBV10-1
J gene: TRBJ2-1
D gene: .
CDR3 protein: CASSETGKAGHEQFF
CDR3 DNA: TGCGCCAGCAGTGAGACGGGGAAGGCAGGCCATGAGCAGTTCTTC

clone size: .
V gene: TRBV30
J gene: TRBJ1-2
D gene: TRBD1
CDR3 protein: CAWSVGTGPGYTF
CDR3 DNA: TGTGCCTGGAGTGTGGGGACAGGGCCCGGCTACACCTTC

clone size: few
V gene: TRBV7-9
J gene: TRBJ2-5
D gene: TRBD2
CDR3 protein: CASSQTSGGRETQYF
CDR3 DNA: TGTGCCAGCAGCCAAACTAGCGGGGGAAGGGAGACCCAGTACTTC

clone size: .
V gene: TRBV18
J gene: TRBJ2-1
D gene: TRBD2
CDR3 protein: CASSPVTSGRAWLNEQFF
CDR3 DNA: TGTGCCAGCTCACCAGTGACTAGCGGGAGGGCCTGGTTGAATGAGCAGTTCTTC

clone size: .
V gene: TRBV6-6
J gene: TRBJ1-2
D gene: .
CDR3 protein: CASSYALTDTFQSYTF
CDR3 DNA: TGTGCCAGCAGTTACGCCCTGACAGATACCTTTCAAAGCTACACCTTC

clone size: .
V gene: TRBV11-2
J gene: TRBJ2-7
D gene: TRBD1
CDR3 protein: CASRTKVPARGTTYEQYF
CDR3 DNA: TGTGCCAGCAGGACCAAGGTTCCGGCCAGGGGGACGACCTACGAGCAGTACTTC

clone size: .
V gene: TRBV5-1
J gene: TRBJ1-5
D gene: .
CDR3 protein: CASSPGQGSQPQHF
CDR3 DNA: TGCGCCAGCAGCCCGGGGCAGGGGAGTCAGCCCCAGCATTTT

clone size: .
V gene: TRBV5-1
J gene: TRBJ2-2
D gene: TRBD2
CDR3 protein: CASSWAGTSGYPTGELFF
CDR3 DNA: TGCGCCAGCAGCTGGGCCGGGACTAGCGGGTATCCCACCGGGGAGCTGTTTTTT

clone size: .
V gene: TRBV7-9
J gene: TRBJ2-2
D gene: .
CDR3 protein: CASSPWSEGGTTGELFF
CDR3 DNA: TGTGCCAGCAGCCCCTGGTCAGAAGGGGGAACGACCGGGGAGCTGTTTTTT

clone size: .
V gene: TRBV27
J gene: TRBJ2-3
D gene: .
CDR3 protein: CASSLYQPGEFTDTQYF
CDR3 DNA: TGTGCCAGCAGTCTTTATCAACCGGGGGAATTCACAGATACGCAGTATTTT

clone size: once
V gene: TRBV6-5
J gene: TRBJ2-1
D gene: .
CDR3 protein: CASSYEEGEQFF
CDR3 DNA: TGTGCCAGCAGTTATGAAGAGGGTGAGCAGTTCTTC

clone size: .
V gene: TRBV13
J gene: TRBJ2-1
D gene: TRBD2
CDR3 protein: CASRPAGGSNEQFF
CDR3 DNA: TGTGCCAGCAGACCAGCGGGAGGGTCTAATGAGCAGTTCTTC

clone size: .
V gene: TRBV6-1
J gene: TRBJ2-7
D gene: .
CDR3 protein: CASPEGVSGTYEQYF
CDR3 DNA: TGTGCCAGCCCCGAGGGGGTCTCAGGAACCTACGAGCAGTACTTC

clone size: once
V gene: TRBV5-1
J gene: TRBJ2-7
D gene: TRBD2
CDR3 protein: CASSLRGGRASYEQYF
CDR3 DNA: TGCGCCAGCAGCTTGAGAGGCGGGAGGGCCTCGTACGAGCAGTACTTC

clone size: .
V gene: TRBV5-1
J gene: TRBJ1-2
D gene: TRBD1
CDR3 protein: CASSLAAGTGEGYTF
CDR3 DNA: TGCGCCAGCAGCTTGGCCGCCGGGACAGGGGAAGGTTACACCTTC

clone size: .
V gene: TRBV15
J gene: TRBJ1-5
D gene: TRBD1
CDR3 protein: CATSLGPGQGDRLYSNQPQHF
CDR3 DNA: TGTGCCACCAGCTTAGGACCGGGACAGGGCGATAGGCTTTATAGCAATCAGCCCCAGCATTTT

clone size: .
V gene: TRBV5-1
J gene: TRBJ1-2
D gene: TRBD1
CDR3 protein: CASTFGGQLSNYGYTF
CDR3 DNA: TGCGCCAGCACCTTTGGGGGACAGCTCTCCAACTATGGCTACACCTTC

clone size: .
V gene: TRBV27
J gene: TRBJ2-3
D gene: .
CDR3 protein: CASSLSTGIGEDTQYF
CDR3 DNA: TGTGCCAGCAGTTTATCGACCGGGATTGGAGAAGATACGCAGTATTTT

clone size: .
V gene: TRBV19
J gene: TRBJ1-1
D gene: .
CDR3 protein: CASNKAGLELGTEAFF
CDR3 DNA: TGTGCCAGTAACAAAGCAGGGCTTGAGTTGGGGACTGAAGCTTTCTTT

clone size: .
V gene: TRBV4-1
J gene: TRBJ1-1
D gene: TRBD1
CDR3 protein: CASSQVSGRGRNTEAFF
CDR3 DNA: TGCGCCAGCAGCCAAGTGTCTGGCAGGGGGAGGAACACTGAAGCTTTCTTT

clone size: .
V gene: TRBV7-9
J gene: TRBJ2-2
D gene: TRBD1
CDR3 protein: CASSLAMIGQGTGELFF
CDR3 DNA: TGTGCCAGCAGCTTAGCGATGATTGGACAGGGAACCGGGGAGCTGTTTTTT